Included here is one T cell receptor beta chain sequence, with context. Its specificity is not known. These data belong to a study of CD8+CD57+ T cells in acquired aplastic anemia. Study-level information: Sorted CD4+ plus CD8+ cells gave DNA averaging roughly 2.9 ug. Points from the study as a whole: Sharing between patients and controls was observed for over 25 CD8+ CDR3 sequences.

Trimming removed 3 bases from V and 6 bases from J, with 12 bases in between. Looked up from germline, CDR1 is SGHTA and CDR2 is FQGTGA. The CDR3 is made up of 14 amino acids. Genomic DNA templated the TCR beta VDJ and CDR3 profiling. Using its own MiXCR run on the reads, TCRdb lists one record per CDR3 protein. The profile shows roughly 280,000 distinct CDR3 sequences, roughly 53% of them singletons. Previously, flow cytometry had revealed CD8+CD57+ cell expansion in the patients chosen for sequencing. There were no patients without severe acquired aplastic anemia. The chain carries TRBV7-3 and TRBJ2-1; D uncertain. Sequenced: sorted CD4+, CD8+, or CD8+CD57+ T cells (not recorded which) from PBMCs. The sequence came from a human donor with aplastic anemia. The CDR3 region is CASSLDLALNEQFF. As DNA, the CDR3 is TGTGCCAGCAGCTTGGACCTGGCCCTCAATGAGCAGTTCTTC.